These 29 T cell receptor beta chains originate from one sample sequenced in a study of beta chain features in type 1 diabetes. Study-wide results and limits: Researchers report that Type 1 diabetes patients had moderately but significantly shorter TCRB CDR3s across all four CD4+ subsets.

Sequenced material consisted of expressed TCRB transcripts (all of the isolated RNA was reverse transcribed). Sequencing was performed with immunoSEQ multiplex PCR; in TCRdb, only in-frame clones are kept and a portion is missing. Of about 710,000 clones listed, over 13% are singletons. Their cognate antigens are unknown. The sample comprised naive CD4+ T cells from blood. The source is a man aged 18 to 35 with type 1 diabetes.

This clone was observed a few times. The chain is built from TRBV10-2 and TRBJ2-1, with D unclear. Trimming shortened V by 7 bases and J by 10 bases, and 17 bases separated the two germline ends. There are 13 residues in the CDR3. In germline, CDR1 is WSHSY, CDR2 SAAADI. The CDR3: CASTADAYGEQFF. CDR3 in DNA: TGCGCCAGCACCGCAGATGCCTATGGGGAGCAGTTCTTC.

The chain combines TRBV29-1 with TRBJ1-4; a possible D gene is TRBD1 (6 bases). Trimming pared 4 bases from V and 9 bases from J, leaving 15 bases between. The germline gives CDR1 SQVTM, CDR2 ANQGSEA. CDR3 length: 13 residues. The CDR3 DNA sequence: TGCAGCGTTGCGGGAAGGGGGAATAAAAAACTGTTTTTT. It is translated as CSVAGRGNKKLFF.

This clone has a handful of counts. The chain carries TRBV5-4 and TRBJ2-3; 8 bases are shared with TRBD2. Trimming at V came to 4 bases and at J to 0 bases, leaving 7 bases not matched to a gene. The CDR3 has 16 amino acids. Germline V gene data show CDR1 as SGHNT and CDR2 as YYREEE (reference sequence). The CDR3 loop is CASSLGTRTSTDTQYF. CDR3 coding DNA: TGTGCCAGCAGCCTAGGGACTAGAACTAGCACAGATACGCAGTATTTT.

The V gene is TRBV6-6, the J gene TRBJ2-4, with 8 nucleotides matching TRBD1. V lost 4 bases and J lost 3; bases outside the gene matches: 8. The CDR3 extends over 16 amino acids. Germline lookup yields CDR1 MNHNY and CDR2 SVGAGI (reference sequence). CDR3 DNA sequence: TGTGCCAGCAGTTCGCGGATACAGGGGGACAAAAACATTCAGTACTTC. It specifies CASSSRIQGDKNIQYF.

V gene TRBV20-1 combines with J gene TRBJ2-7, with D tentatively TRBD1 (5 bases). The CDR3 consists of 11 residues. Germline values: CDR1 DFQATT, CDR2 SNEGSKA (reference sequence). This CDR3 is CSLVAGHEQYF. The CDR3 coding sequence is TGCAGCCTTGTGGCAGGGCACGAGCAGTACTTC.

This clone has more than one count but fewer than ten. At one boundary the junction diverges from the germline segment, which might be a read error. The V and J genes are TRBV7-7 and TRBJ2-1; 9 bases are shared with TRBD2. There are 13 residues in the CDR3. Germline V gene lookup returns CDR1 SSHAT and CDR2 FNYEAQ (reference sequence). CDR3 region: CASSRLADNEQFF. CDR3 DNA: TGTGCTAGCAGCCGACTAGCGGACAATGAGCAGTTCTTC. The whole variable domain, remainder taken from reference TRBV7-7 and TRBJ2-1, is GAGVSQSPRYKVTKRGQDVTLRCDPISSHATLYWYQQALGQGPEFLTYFNYEAQPDKSGLPSDRFSAERPEGSISTLTIQRTEQRDSAMYRCASSRLADNEQFFGPGTRLTVL.

This clone showed up just a few times. This chain joins TRBV9 and TRBJ2-7; D may be TRBD2 (5 bases). The CDR3 extends over 14 amino acids. In germline, CDR1 is SGDLS, CDR2 YYNGEE. V lost 0 bases to trimming and J lost 3 bases, with 10 bases between them. The CDR3 region is CASSVVPGGYEQYF. The CDR3 DNA is TGTGCCAGCAGCGTAGTCCCTGGAGGCTACGAGCAGTACTTC.

The chain recombines TRBV27 with TRBJ1-1, with unresolved D. CDR1 and CDR2 from the germline V gene are MNHEY and SMNVEV (reference sequence). V was cut by 5 bases and J by 1 base, with 8 bases left in between. The CDR3 contains 13 residues. CDR3 sequence (DNA): TGTGCCAGCAGTCCAAACGGGAACACTGAAGCTTTCTTT. Translated: CASSPNGNTEAFF.

This chain joins TRBV7-2 and TRBJ2-2; tentative D call: TRBD1 (7 bases). Per the germline V gene, CDR1 is SGHTA and CDR2 is FQGNSA. V shed 2 bases and J shed 4 bases, with 14 bases lying between them. This CDR3 is built from 16 residues. The CDR3 loop is CASSLLGQGGTGELFF. The CDR3 nucleotides read TGTGCCAGCAGCTTATTGGGTCAGGGGGGCACCGGGGAGCTGTTTTTT.

The rearrangement uses TRBV29-1 and TRBJ2-5; D unclear. With the DNA end fitting TRBJ2-7 better, the J assignment may be wrong. This CDR3 region has 11 residues. CDR1 and CDR2 (germline): SQVTM, ANQGSEA. CDR3 sequence: CSVGPGDEQYF. The CDR3 DNA reads as TGCAGCGTTGGGCCTGGCGACGAGCAGTACTTC.

This clone was counted between two and nine times. Here the CDR3 reads CASSPGGGEPQHF. The CDR3 bases are TGCGCCAGCAGCCCTGGGGGTGGAGAGCCCCAGCATTTT. V usage is TRBV5-1 and J usage is TRBJ1-5, with D possibly matching TRBD1 (5 bases). The CDR3 spans 13 residues. From germline, CDR1 is SGHRS and CDR2 YFSETQ. Between the trimmed V and J ends, which lost 4 bases and 8 bases, there was a span of 13 bases. The full variable domain, its missing parts supplied by reference TRBV5-1 and TRBJ1-5, is KAGVTQTPRYLIKTRGQQVTLSCSPISGHRSVSWYQQTPGQGLQFLFEYFSETQRNKGNFPGRFSGRQFSNSRSEMNVSTLELGDSALYLCASSPGGGEPQHFGDGTRLSIL.

The rearrangement uses TRBV7-9 and TRBJ1-1; the D is unclear. In germline, CDR1 is SEHNR, CDR2 FQNEAQ (reference sequence). The CDR3 is 13 amino acids. Trimming shortened V by 3 bases and J by 5 bases, and 10 bases separated the two germline ends. For the CDR3, the DNA is TGTGCCAGCAGCTTGCCCGACGTGACTGAAGCTTTCTTT. Its protein product is CASSLPDVTEAFF.

The J gene is TRBJ1-3, the V gene TRBV4-1; D remains ambiguous. This CDR3 has 17 residues. The V gene lost 4 bases and the J gene lost 0 bases, with 16 bases spanning the gap. Germline-derived CDR1 and CDR2 are MGHRA and YSYEKL. The CDR3 loop is CASSRGRAFLSGNTIYF. The CDR3 nucleotides read TGCGCCAGCAGCCGTGGTCGGGCCTTCCTCTCTGGAAACACCATATATTTT.

The rearrangement uses TRBV11-3 and TRBJ2-2; no firm D call. CDR3 size: 13 residues. Trimming shortened V by 1 base and J by 6 bases, and 6 bases separated the two germline ends. Germline values: CDR1 SGHNT, CDR2 YENEEA. In DNA form, the CDR3 reads TGTGCCAGCAGCTTAGGAGATTCCGGGGAGCTGTTTTTT. This translates into CASSLGDSGELFF.

V is TRBV4-3 and J is TRBJ1-1; weak D call: TRBD1 (5 bases). The CDR3 runs to 14 residues. V lost 0 bases and J lost 9, with 14 bases in between. CDR1 and CDR2 from the germline V gene are LGHNA and YSLEER. The CDR3 is CASSQERDLVQAFF. The CDR3 bases are TGCGCCAGCAGCCAAGAGCGGGACCTCGTGCAAGCTTTCTTT.

The sample holds a few counts of this clone. J is TRBJ1-1 and V is TRBV2; no clear D gene. This CDR3 has 14 residues. Trimming cost V 9 bases and J 0 bases, with 14 bases left between them. Germline lookup yields CDR1 SNHLY and CDR2 FYNNEI. The DNA for the CDR3 is TGTGCCAGTGGAGTTTTGAGAGTGAACACTGAAGCTTTCTTT. Translated: CASGVLRVNTEAFF.

This clone was seen a handful of times. The chain combines TRBV11-2 with TRBJ1-2, with D perhaps matching TRBD1 (5 bases). V was pared by 5 bases and J by 6 bases, with 13 bases between. Germline V gives CDR1 SGHAT, CDR2 FQNNGV. The CDR3 is 13 residues long. The CDR3 DNA reads as TGTGCCAGCAGCCGTGGAGGGACTGATGGCTACACCTTC. This gives the protein CASSRGGTDGYTF.

This clone has a single count. The V gene is TRBV20-1, the J gene TRBJ1-2; D is undetermined. From germline, CDR1 is DFQATT and CDR2 SNEGSKA (reference sequence). This CDR3 is built from 10 residues. The V and J ends lost 6 bases and 5 bases respectively, with 7 bases between them. As DNA, the CDR3 is TGCAGTGCCGCGAAGTATGGCTACACCTTC. Its protein is CSAAKYGYTF.

This clone has just a few counts. The chain combines TRBV5-4 with TRBJ2-1, with D tentatively TRBD1 or TRBD2 (5 bases each). The V end lost 4 bases, the J end lost 5 bases, and 13 bases lay between the germline ends. The CDR3 runs 14 residues. CDR1 and CDR2 (germline): SGHNT, YYREEE (reference sequence). CDR3 protein: CASSPGPDNNEQFF. CDR3 DNA: TGTGCCAGCAGCCCGGGGCCAGACAACAATGAGCAGTTCTTC.

The rearrangement uses TRBV9 and TRBJ2-7; the D is unclear. CDR1 is SGDLS, CDR2 YYNGEE, per germline. V was clipped by 3 bases and J by 1 base, with 5 bases between them. CDR3 length: 12 residues. The CDR3: CASSAGSYEQYF. The CDR3 DNA reads as TGTGCCAGCAGCGCTGGATCCTACGAGCAGTACTTC.

This chain connects TRBV30 to TRBJ1-3; no clear D. V was cut by 0 bases and J by 0 bases, with 6 bases left in between. The germline V gene has CDR1 GTSNPN and CDR2 SVGIG (reference sequence). CDR3 size: 14 residues. Here the CDR3 reads CAWSVYTSGNTIYF. The CDR3, as DNA: TGTGCCTGGAGTGTTTACACCTCTGGAAACACCATATATTTT.

This chain links TRBV30 with TRBJ2-3; D not certain. Germline V gives CDR1 GTSNPN, CDR2 SVGIG (reference sequence). The CDR3 runs to 12 residues. V was pared by 0 bases and J by 7 bases, with 8 bases between. CDR3 nucleotide sequence: TGTGCCTGGAGTGTAATGGAGAATACGCAGTATTTT. Translated: CAWSVMENTQYF.

The chain couples TRBV29-1 to TRBJ1-3; 9 bases map to TRBD1. Per the germline V gene, CDR1 is SQVTM and CDR2 is ANQGSEA. Trimming took 8 bases from V and 0 from J; bases not matched to a gene: 11. The CDR3 spans 16 residues. The CDR3 nucleotides are TGCAGCTCAGGGACAGGGTCGACAAGCTCTGGAAACACCATATATTTT. This translates into CSSGTGSTSSGNTIYF.

Remarks on this clone: Other DNA sequences in this sample translate to the same CDR3. The V gene is TRBV5-1, the J gene TRBJ1-1, with D possibly TRBD1 on 6 matching bases. Trimming removed 3 bases at V and 0 bases at J, with 9 bases between. The CDR3 sequence is 14 residues long. Per germline, CDR1 SGHRS and CDR2 YFSETQ. In nucleotides, the CDR3 is TGCGCCAGCAGCTCAGGACAGTTGAACACTGAAGCTTTCTTT. Residues: CASSSGQLNTEAFF.

This clone was seen a handful of times. The J gene is TRBJ1-1, the V gene TRBV6-5; a weak D match, TRBD1 (6 bases). Germline V CDR1 and CDR2: MNHEY, SVGAGI. The CDR3 loop spans 15 amino acids. V was shortened by 8 bases and J by 0 bases, with 16 bases between the two germline ends. CDR3 sequence (DNA): TGTGCCAGCGCCAGGACAGTCTACATGAACACTGAAGCTTTCTTT. This encodes CASARTVYMNTEAFF.

The rearrangement links TRBV11-3 to TRBJ2-3; 12 nucleotides match TRBD2. The CDR3 contains 16 residues. Trimming took 2 bases from V and 7 from J; bases not matched to a gene: 7. Looked up from germline, CDR1 is SGHNT and CDR2 is YENEEA. The CDR3 region has the DNA TGTGCCAGCAGCTTAAAGACTAGCGGGAGTACAAATACGCAGTATTTT. It specifies CASSLKTSGSTNTQYF.

The chain is built from TRBV5-4 and TRBJ2-3; 11 bases match TRBD2. Germline V lookup: CDR1 SGHNT, CDR2 YYREEE (reference sequence). The junction had 1 base not matched to a gene; V was cut back by 9 bases and J by 1 base. The CDR3 is 13 residues long. CDR3 sequence: CATLAGGTDTQYF. The DNA for the CDR3 is TGTGCCACACTAGCGGGGGGCACAGATACGCAGTATTTT.

This clone was detected only a few times. The chain recombines TRBV30 with TRBJ2-3; the D is unclear. The V end lost 4 bases, the J end lost 6 bases, and 20 bases lay between the germline ends. Germline CDR1 is GTSNPN and CDR2 is SVGIG (reference sequence). CDR3 length: 15 amino acids. Here the CDR3 DNA reads TGTGCCTGGATCGACCGACAACATTCATCGGATACGCAGTATTTT. Translation: CAWIDRQHSSDTQYF.

The chain carries TRBV5-1 and TRBJ1-5; D is undetermined. The CDR3 is 16 amino acids. Germline V gene sequence: CDR1 SGHRS, CDR2 YFSETQ. With 0 bases removed from V and 2 bases from J, the gap between germline ends came to 12 bases. The DNA for the CDR3 is TGCGCCAGCAGCTTGGGTGCGGGTTCACGCAATCAGCCCCAGCATTTT. This sequence encodes CASSLGAGSRNQPQHF.